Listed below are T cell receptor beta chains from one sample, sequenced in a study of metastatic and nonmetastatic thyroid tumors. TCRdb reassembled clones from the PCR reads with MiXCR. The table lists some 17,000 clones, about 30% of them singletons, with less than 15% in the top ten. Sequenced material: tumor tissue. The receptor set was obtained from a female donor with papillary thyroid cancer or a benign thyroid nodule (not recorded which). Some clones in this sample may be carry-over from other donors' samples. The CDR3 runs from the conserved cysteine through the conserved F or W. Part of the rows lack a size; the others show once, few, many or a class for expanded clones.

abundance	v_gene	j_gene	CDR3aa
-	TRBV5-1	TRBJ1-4	CASSFEGQGNEKLFF
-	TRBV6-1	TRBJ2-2	CASSEVEINTGELFF
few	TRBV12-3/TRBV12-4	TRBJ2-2	CASTPGTMNTGELFF
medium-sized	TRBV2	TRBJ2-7	CASSPRQLSYEQYF
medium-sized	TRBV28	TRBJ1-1	CASSRPKGNTEAFF
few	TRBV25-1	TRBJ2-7	CASSGPTDSYEQYF
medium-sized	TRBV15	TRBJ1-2	CATSRVNYGYTF
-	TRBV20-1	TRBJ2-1	CSAEAGAPGEQFF
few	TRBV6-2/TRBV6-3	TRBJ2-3	CASSYPPWGGHTDTQYF
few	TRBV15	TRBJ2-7	CATSRELRDRSSYEQYF
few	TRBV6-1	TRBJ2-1	CASKREAAAYEQFF
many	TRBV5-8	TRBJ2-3	CASSSRAYTDTQYF
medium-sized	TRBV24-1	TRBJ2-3	CATSPAGTDTQYF
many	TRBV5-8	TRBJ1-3	CASSLRGDGNTIYF
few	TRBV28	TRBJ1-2	CASGTGTNGYTF
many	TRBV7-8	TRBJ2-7	CASSLGLLSWQYF
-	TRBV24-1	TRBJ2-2	CATSDSRQNTGELFF
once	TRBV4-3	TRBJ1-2	CASSQVRQGHGGYTF
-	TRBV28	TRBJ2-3	CASGVFGGMPDTQYF
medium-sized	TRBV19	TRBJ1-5	CASSPSDRGRQPQHF
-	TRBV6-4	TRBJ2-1	CASRTGHNEQFF
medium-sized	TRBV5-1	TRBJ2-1	CASSLPPGTSGRGNEQFF